These T cell receptor beta chains were read from a single sample in a study of cytomegalovirus exposure and HLA in healthy donors. The protocol was immunoSEQ multiplex PCR, while the TCRdb copy is restricted to in-frame clones and leaves out a portion. There are around 220,000 clones in the sample; roughly four fifths occur only once, and roughly 0.22% lies in the top ten. The material sequenced was PBMCs. All receptors derive from a girl aged 2-10 years in good health and CMV-seronegative. CDR3s include the opening cysteine and the closing phenylalanine or tryptophan.

j_call | v_call | cdr3_length | cdr3_aa
TRBJ2-7 | TRBV6-6 | 16 | CASSPGTGRAGYEQYF
TRBJ1-2 | TRBV29-1 | 14 | CSVPKDRDLGGYTF
TRBJ2-2 | TRBV10-3 | 14 | CAISDRGDTGELFF
TRBJ2-2 | TRBV4-2 | 17 | CASSQDQAGGYTGELFF
TRBJ2-1 | TRBV7-3 | 13 | CASSPKPGNEQFF
TRBJ2-5 | TRBV10-1 | 14 | CASSESTRGETQYF
TRBJ1-1 | TRBV30 | 12 | CAWSFRRTEAFF
TRBJ2-2 | TRBV2 | 15 | CASSATSRDTGELFF
TRBJ1-6 | TRBV2 | 17 | CASRDRGSQMGNSPLHF
TRBJ2-5 | TRBV5-1 | 15 | CASSSPRGAGETQYF
TRBJ1-1 | TRBV10-2 | 16 | CASSESIGGRNTEAFF
TRBJ2-7 | TRBV2 | 14 | CASTFDRGTYEQYF
TRBJ2-1 | TRBV6-1 | 12 | CASAESYNEQFF
TRBJ1-4 | TRBV7-9 | 12 | CASSLENEKLFF
TRBJ2-3 | TRBV9 | 15 | CASSVVGGDTDTQYF
TRBJ1-4 | TRBV5-6 | 18 | CASSLGDFTYATNEKLFF
TRBJ2-1 | TRBV27 | 15 | CASSLSGSSYNEQFF
TRBJ2-5 | TRBV18 | 12 | CASSPVQETQYF